This T cell receptor beta chain was identified in a study of somatic mutations in cytotoxic T cells in rheumatoid arthritis (dated 2017 in TCRdb). At the level of the whole study: Before any treatment started and right after they were diagnosed, patients gave peripheral blood samples (30 ml EDTA). Some T-cell populations stained with V beta antibodies were sorted by flow on a FACSAria II or Sony SH800 to nearly 100% purity, with sorted V beta1+ cells additionally subjected to TCRB sequencing. The study asked whether expanded CD8+ T-cell clones in newly diagnosed, untreated rheumatoid arthritis carry somatic mutations, and used TCRB deep sequencing to characterize clonality. TCRB deep sequencing covered roughly 60 patients with rheumatoid arthritis along with about 20 healthy controls. The median ages of the patient and control groups were essentially identical. Study-wide conclusions, independent of this receptor: In about an eighth of the roughly 65 patients, more than 20% of CD8+ cells belonged to the largest CD8+ clone, while several identical CD8+ TCRB sequences were shared between blood and synovial fluid. The slight underrepresentation of TRBV07 in patients was not corrected for multiple comparisons. The expanded CD8+ clones had unknown antigen targets, and not appearing in virus-specific databases did not rule out that they were virus-specific. Rheumatoid arthritis patients and age-matched healthy controls did not significantly differ in CD8+ T-cell clonality. Healthy controls showed no age-related increase in CD8+ clonality, whereas patients did (Spearman r of about 0.53).

On an AutoMACS, CD4+ and CD8+ cells were isolated via positive magnetic bead selection, and their purity was verified by flow cytometry. A TCR V beta antibody panel was used in flow cytometry to screen first for clonal expansions, which were then characterized by TCRB deep sequencing of sorted CD8+ fractions. Ficoll-Paque PLUS density gradient separation was used to isolate peripheral blood mononuclear cells. DNA was extracted from CD4-enriched, CD8-enriched or PBMC samples with Nucleospin Tissue or Tissue XS kits and quantified with a Qubit 2.0 fluorometer. TCRB CDR3 sequencing used the immunoSEQ assay on genomic DNA. As for the authors' bioinformatics: When patient CD8+ clones exceeding 1% were checked against published virus-specific TCRB sequences, only a few matched. Nothing other than productive TCRB rearrangements was included in the analyses. A clone was defined by a unique TCRB CDR3 sequence, and clonality was computed as a productive clonality index based on Shannon entropy. The template counts of each clone relative to the total templates per sample were used to calculate repertoire overlap between two samples. Flow cytometry-measured V-gene usage correlated with V-gene usage from TCRB sequencing, with a Spearman r of 0.61. The table comes from immuneACCESS by way of TCRdb, which keeps in-frame sequences with V and J called. Part of the clones is missing from these tables; in studies checked, under half for an unresolved V gene and the rest for unknown reasons. V and J calls and clone size are those listed in that table; D and trimming were worked out from the DNA. A total of 15,000 or so clones appear in this sample, approximately 77% of them only once. Of the sample, about an eighth falls within the top ten clones.

Comments on this clone: Its antigen is not yet known. No clone much larger than this one lies a single base away; base qualities are absent.

The CDR3 goes from the cysteine to the phenylalanine over 16 residues. The entry retains the CDR3 DNA only, 48 bases that are in frame from base 1. V loses 1 base of germline sequence and J loses 4 bases, and the interval between the two ends is 11 bases. CDR1 is given as SNHLY and CDR2 as FYNNEI, both from the germline V gene. This TCR derives from an adult with rheumatoid arthritis. The chain employs TRBV2 and TRBJ1-6; the D gene is unclear. The sample comprised CD8+ T cells sorted from blood. The CDR3 reads CASSEDRRHYNSPLHF. In nucleotides, the sequence is TGTGCCAGCAGTGAAGATAGGCGTCATTATAATTCACCCCTCCACTTT.